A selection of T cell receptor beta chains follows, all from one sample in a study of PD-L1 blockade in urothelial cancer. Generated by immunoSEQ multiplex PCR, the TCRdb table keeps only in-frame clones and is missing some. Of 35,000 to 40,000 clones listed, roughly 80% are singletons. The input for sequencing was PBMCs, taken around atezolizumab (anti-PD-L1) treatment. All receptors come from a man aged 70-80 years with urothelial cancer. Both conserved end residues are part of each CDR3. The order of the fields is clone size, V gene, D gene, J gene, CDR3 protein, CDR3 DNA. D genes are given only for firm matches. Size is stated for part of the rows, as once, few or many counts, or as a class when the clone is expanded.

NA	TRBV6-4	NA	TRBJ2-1	CASRRALAEQFF	TGTGCCAGCAGGAGGGCCCTAGCTGAGCAGTTCTTC
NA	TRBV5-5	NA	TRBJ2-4	CASSLSEGAKNIQYF	TGTGCCAGCAGCTTATCTGAGGGAGCCAAAAACATTCAGTACTTC
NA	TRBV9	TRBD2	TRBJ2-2	CASSPLAGAGTGELFF	TGTGCCAGCAGCCCGCTAGCGGGGGCGGGCACCGGGGAGCTGTTTTTT
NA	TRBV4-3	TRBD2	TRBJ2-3	CASSQDGLAGTDTQYF	TGCGCCAGCAGCCAAGATGGACTAGCGGGCACAGATACGCAGTATTTT
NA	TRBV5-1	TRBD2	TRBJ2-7	CASSQPGLGAHEQYF	TGCGCCAGCAGCCAACCGGGACTAGGGGCCCACGAGCAGTACTTC
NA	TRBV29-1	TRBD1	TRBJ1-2	CSVPGQGALGYTF	TGCAGCGTCCCGGGACAGGGGGCATTGGGCTACACCTTC
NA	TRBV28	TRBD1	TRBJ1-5	CASQDRALIGSNQPQHF	TGTGCCAGCCAGGACAGGGCGCTCATCGGTAGCAATCAGCCCCAGCATTTT
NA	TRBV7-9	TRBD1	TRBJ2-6	CAWYPQGAESGANVLTF	TGTGCCTGGTACCCACAGGGGGCGGAATCTGGGGCCAACGTCCTGACTTTC
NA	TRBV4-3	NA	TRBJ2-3	CASSQGLTASQSDTQYF	TGCGCCAGCAGCCAAGGTTTAACGGCTAGTCAATCAGATACGCAGTATTTT
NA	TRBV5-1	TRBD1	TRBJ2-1	CASSWGQGARNEQFF	TGCGCCAGCAGCTGGGGACAGGGGGCGAGAAATGAGCAGTTCTTC
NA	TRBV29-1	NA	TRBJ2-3	CSVASSGGITDTQYF	TGCAGCGTTGCGTCAAGCGGAGGGATCACAGATACGCAGTATTTT
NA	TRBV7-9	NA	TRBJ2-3	CASSLNFRTGEADTQYF	TGTGCCAGCAGCTTAAATTTTAGAACAGGGGAGGCAGATACGCAGTATTTT
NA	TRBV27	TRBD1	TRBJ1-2	CASSYRGRDYGYTF	TGTGCCAGCAGTTACAGGGGGCGCGACTATGGCTACACCTTC
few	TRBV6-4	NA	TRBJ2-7	CASTPWTPVGEQYF	TGTGCCAGCACTCCCTGGACACCAGTTGGCGAGCAGTACTTC
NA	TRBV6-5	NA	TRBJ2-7	CASSYSEDYSYEQYF	TGTGCCAGCAGTTACTCCGAGGATTACTCCTACGAGCAGTACTTC
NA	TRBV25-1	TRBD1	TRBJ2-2	CASSGNRGLRTGELFF	TGTGCCAGCAGTGGAAACAGGGGGCTAAGGACCGGGGAGCTGTTTTTT
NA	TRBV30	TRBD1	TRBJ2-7	CAWDRDSYEQYF	TGTGCCTGGGACCGGGACAGCTACGAGCAGTACTTC
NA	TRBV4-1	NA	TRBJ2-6	CASSQERGGANVLTF	TGCGCCAGCAGCCAAGAAAGAGGTGGGGCCAACGTCCTGACTTTC
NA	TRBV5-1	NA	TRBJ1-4	CASSSTGTTREKLFF	TGCGCCAGCAGCTCTACCGGGACAACTCGTGAAAAACTGTTTTTT
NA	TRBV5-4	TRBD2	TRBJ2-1	CASSSWTSGSYNEQFF	TGTGCCAGCAGCTCCTGGACTAGCGGCTCCTACAATGAGCAGTTCTTC
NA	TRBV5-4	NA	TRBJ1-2	CASSLGTVNYGYTF	TGTGCCAGCAGCTTGGGGACAGTAAACTATGGCTACACCTTC
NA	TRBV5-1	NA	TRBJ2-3	CASSLGVGTGDTQYF	TGCGCCAGCAGCTTGGGGGTTGGCACAGGTGATACGCAGTATTTT